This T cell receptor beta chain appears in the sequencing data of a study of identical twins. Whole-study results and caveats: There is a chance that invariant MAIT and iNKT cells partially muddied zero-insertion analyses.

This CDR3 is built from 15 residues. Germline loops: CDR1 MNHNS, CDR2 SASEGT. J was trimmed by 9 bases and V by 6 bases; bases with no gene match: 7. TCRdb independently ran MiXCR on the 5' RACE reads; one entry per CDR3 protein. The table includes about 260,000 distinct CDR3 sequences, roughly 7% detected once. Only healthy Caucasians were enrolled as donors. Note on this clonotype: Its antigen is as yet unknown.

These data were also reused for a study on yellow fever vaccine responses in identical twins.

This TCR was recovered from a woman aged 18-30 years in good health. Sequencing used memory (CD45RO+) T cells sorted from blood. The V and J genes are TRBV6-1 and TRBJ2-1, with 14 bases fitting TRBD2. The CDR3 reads CASSPGTSGRREQFF. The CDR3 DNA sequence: TGTGCCAGCAGCCCCGGGACTAGCGGGAGACGTGAGCAGTTCTTC.